The present entry profiles one TCR beta chain with its context. The data stem from a study of blood T cell repertoires in COVID-19. Only in-frame clones appear in the TCRdb table, and some are missing; sequencing was by immunoSEQ multiplex PCR. The sample shows about 200,000 clones, about 88% of them seen only once. The CDR3 has 13 residues. Per the germline V gene, CDR1 is MNHEY and CDR2 is SMNVEV (reference sequence). V gave up 2 bases and J gave up 2 bases, with 7 bases separating them. The receptor's source is a woman aged 40 to 50 in a cohort exposed to, infected with or recovered from COVID-19 (not recorded which). This chain connects TRBV27 to TRBJ2-7, with D perhaps TRBD2 (6 bases). The sequencing input was PBMCs or T cells enriched from blood (not recorded which). CDR3 DNA sequence: TGTGCCAGCAGTTTACCGGGGGCCTACGAGCAGTACTTC. This translates into CASSLPGAYEQYF.